This TCR beta chain is from a study of shared clonotypes between healthy human individuals. Study-level results: Among donors, the sharing of clonotypes was expected to be influenced by sequencing depth. Several donors held about 5% of naive CD4 clonotypes in common.

Germline lookup yields CDR1 KGHSH and CDR2 LQKENI. The CDR3 sequence is 15 residues long. J lost 7 bases, V lost 3 bases, and 5 bases had no gene match. It was at deep level that the assay was run. In the authors' workflow: From ImmunoSEQ came sequences covering only the junction and carrying no quality scores, so filtering differed. Measured with immunoSEQ multiplex PCR; TCRdb has only the in-frame clones, and not every one. V, J and clone size were drawn from that table, and D and trimming were deduced from the DNA. The table has over 2 million clones, 85% to 95% seen once; the top ten hold 0.13%. Concerning this clone: Its antigen is unidentified.

The chain combines TRBV18 with TRBJ1-4, with 10 bases identical to TRBD1. The specimen was naive CD4+ T cells sorted from blood. Subset defined: CD45RA+ positively selected. The receptor was derived from a man aged 18 to 29 in good health. Written as DNA, the CDR3 is TGTGCCAGCTCACCGCCGGGACAGGGGAGTGAAAAACTGTTTTTT. It codes for CASSPPGQGSEKLFF. The complete variable domain, with remaining parts taken from reference TRBV18 and TRBJ1-4, reads NAGVMQNPRHLVRRRGQEARLRCSPMKGHSHVYWYRQLPEEGLKFMVYLQKENIIDESGMPKERFSAEFPKEGPSILRIQQVVRGDSAAYFCASSPPGQGSEKLFFGSGTQLSVL.